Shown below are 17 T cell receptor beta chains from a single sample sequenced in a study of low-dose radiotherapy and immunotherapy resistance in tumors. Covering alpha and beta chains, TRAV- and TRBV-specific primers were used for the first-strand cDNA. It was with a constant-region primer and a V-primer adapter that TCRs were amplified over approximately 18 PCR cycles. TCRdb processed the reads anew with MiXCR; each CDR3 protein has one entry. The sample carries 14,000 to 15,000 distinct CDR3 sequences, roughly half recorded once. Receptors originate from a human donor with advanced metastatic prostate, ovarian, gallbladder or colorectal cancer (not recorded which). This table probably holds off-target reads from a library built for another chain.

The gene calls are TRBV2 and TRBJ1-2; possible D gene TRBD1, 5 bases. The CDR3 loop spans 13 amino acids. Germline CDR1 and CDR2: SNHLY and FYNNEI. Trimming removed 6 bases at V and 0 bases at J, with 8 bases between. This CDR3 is CASRRQPNYGYTF. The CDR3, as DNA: TGTGCCAGCAGGAGACAGCCTAACTATGGCTACACCTTC.

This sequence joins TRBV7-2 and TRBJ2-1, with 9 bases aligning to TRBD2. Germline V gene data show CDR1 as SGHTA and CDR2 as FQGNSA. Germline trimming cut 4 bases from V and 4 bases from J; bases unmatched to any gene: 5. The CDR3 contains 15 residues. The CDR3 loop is CASSSGTSLYNEQFF. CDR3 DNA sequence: TGTGCCAGCAGCTCAGGGACTAGCTTATACAATGAGCAGTTCTTC.

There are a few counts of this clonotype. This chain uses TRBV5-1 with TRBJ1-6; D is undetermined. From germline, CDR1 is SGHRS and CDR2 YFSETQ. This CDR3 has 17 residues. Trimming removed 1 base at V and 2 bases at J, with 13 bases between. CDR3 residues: CASSLRGSGAYNSPLHF. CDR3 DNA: TGCGCCAGCAGCTTGCGAGGGAGCGGGGCCTATAATTCACCCCTCCACTTT. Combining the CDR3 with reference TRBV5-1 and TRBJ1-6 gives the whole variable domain KAGVTQTPRYLIKTRGQQVTLSCSPISGHRSVSWYQQTPGQGLQFLFEYFSETQRNKGNFPGRFSGRQFSNSRSEMNVSTLELGDSALYLCASSLRGSGAYNSPLHFGNGTRLTVT.

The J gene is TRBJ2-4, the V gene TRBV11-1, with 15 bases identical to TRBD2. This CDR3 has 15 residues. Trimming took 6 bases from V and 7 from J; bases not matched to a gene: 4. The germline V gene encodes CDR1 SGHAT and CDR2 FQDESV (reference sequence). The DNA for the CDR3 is TGTGCCAGCAGTCCCGGGACTAGCGGGGGGAACATTCAGTACTTC. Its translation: CASSPGTSGGNIQYF.

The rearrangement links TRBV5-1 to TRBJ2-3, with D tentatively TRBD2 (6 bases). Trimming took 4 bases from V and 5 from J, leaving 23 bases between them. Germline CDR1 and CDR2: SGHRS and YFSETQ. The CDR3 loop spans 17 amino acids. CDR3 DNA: TGCGCCAGCAGCCCGTACGGGACTCTGAAAGGGAGAGATACGCAGTATTTT. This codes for CASSPYGTLKGRDTQYF.

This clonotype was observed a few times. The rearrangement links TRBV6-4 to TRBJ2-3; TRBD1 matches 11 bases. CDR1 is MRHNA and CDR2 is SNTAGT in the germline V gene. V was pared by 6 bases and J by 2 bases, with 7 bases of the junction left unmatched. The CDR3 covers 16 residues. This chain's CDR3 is CASSFGQGATTDTQYF. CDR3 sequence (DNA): TGTGCCAGCAGCTTCGGACAGGGGGCCACCACAGATACGCAGTATTTT.

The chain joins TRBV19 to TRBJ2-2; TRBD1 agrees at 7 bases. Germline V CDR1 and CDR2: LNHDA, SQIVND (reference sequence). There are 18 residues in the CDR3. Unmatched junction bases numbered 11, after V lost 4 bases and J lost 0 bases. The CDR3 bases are TGTGCCAGTAGTAGTCCCGTTTGGGGGACAGCGAACACCGGGGAGCTGTTTTTT. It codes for CASSSPVWGTANTGELFF.

CDR3 DNA: TGCAGTGCTGGCCCAGCGGGGTCCCCAAACATTCAGTACTTC. It codes for CSAGPAGSPNIQYF. The V call is TRBV20-1, the J call TRBJ2-4; 7 bases map to TRBD2. Germline CDR1 reads DFQATT; CDR2 reads SNEGSKA (reference sequence). The CDR3 extends over 14 amino acids. Trimming took 5 bases from V and 6 from J; bases not matched to a gene: 10.

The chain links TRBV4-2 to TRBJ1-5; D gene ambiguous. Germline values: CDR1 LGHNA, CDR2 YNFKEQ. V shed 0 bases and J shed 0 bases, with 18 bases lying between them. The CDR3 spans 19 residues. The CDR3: CASSQDVQPPIYSNQPQHF. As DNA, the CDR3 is TGTGCCAGCAGCCAAGATGTCCAGCCGCCTATCTATAGCAATCAGCCCCAGCATTTT.

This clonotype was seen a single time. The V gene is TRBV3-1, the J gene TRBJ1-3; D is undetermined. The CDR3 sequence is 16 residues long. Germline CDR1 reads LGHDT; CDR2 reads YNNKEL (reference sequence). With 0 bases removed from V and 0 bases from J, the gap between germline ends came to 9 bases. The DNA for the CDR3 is TGTGCCAGCAGCCAAGACCCGGCCTTCTCTGGAAACACCATATATTTT. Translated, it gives CASSQDPAFSGNTIYF.

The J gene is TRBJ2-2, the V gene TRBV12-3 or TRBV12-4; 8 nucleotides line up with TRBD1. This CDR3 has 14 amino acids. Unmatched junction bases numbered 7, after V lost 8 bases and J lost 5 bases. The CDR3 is CASEHRGLTGELFF. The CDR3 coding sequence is TGTGCCAGCGAGCACAGGGGGTTAACCGGGGAGCTGTTTTTT.

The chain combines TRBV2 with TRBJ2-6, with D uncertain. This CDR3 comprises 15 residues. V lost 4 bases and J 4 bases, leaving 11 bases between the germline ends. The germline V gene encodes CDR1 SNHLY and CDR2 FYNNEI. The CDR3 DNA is TGTGCCAGCAGTGTTGCCGGTTCCGGGGCCAACGTCCTGACTTTC. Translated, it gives CASSVAGSGANVLTF.

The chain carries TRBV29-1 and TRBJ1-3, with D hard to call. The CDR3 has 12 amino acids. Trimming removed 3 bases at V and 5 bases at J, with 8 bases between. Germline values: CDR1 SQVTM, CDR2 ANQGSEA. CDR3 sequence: CSVEGIRNTIYF. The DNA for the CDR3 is TGCAGCGTTGAGGGGATTAGAAACACCATATATTTT.

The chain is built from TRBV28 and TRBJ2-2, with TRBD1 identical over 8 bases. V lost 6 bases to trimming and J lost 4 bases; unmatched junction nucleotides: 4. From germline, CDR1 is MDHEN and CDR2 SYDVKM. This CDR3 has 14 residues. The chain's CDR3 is CASSRGQATGELFF. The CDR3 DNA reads TGTGCCAGCAGCCGGGGACAGGCCACCGGGGAGCTGTTTTTT.

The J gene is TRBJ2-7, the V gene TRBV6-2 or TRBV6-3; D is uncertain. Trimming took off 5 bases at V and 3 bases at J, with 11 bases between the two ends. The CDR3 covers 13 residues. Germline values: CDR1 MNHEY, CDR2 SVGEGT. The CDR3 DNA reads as TGTGCCAGCAGTGAAGCCGCAGGCTACGAGCAGTACTTC. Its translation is CASSEAAGYEQYF.

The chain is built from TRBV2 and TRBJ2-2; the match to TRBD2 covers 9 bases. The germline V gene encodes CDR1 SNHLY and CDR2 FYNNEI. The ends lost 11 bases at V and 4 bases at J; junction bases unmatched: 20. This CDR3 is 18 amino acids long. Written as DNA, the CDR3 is TGTGCCTCTCAGGGTTCTACTAGCGGGTCCGGGCGCACCGGGGAGCTGTTTTTT. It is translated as CASQGSTSGSGRTGELFF.

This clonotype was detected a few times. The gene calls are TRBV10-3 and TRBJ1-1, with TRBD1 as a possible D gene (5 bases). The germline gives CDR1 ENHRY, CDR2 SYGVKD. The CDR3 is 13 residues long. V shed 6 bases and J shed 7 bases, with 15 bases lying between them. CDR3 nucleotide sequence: TGTGCCATCAGCACCGACAGCCCACTTGAAGCTTTCTTT. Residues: CAISTDSPLEAFF.